This T cell receptor beta chain was identified in a study of regulatory T cells in long-lasting Graves disease (dated by TCRdb to about 2021). A note on the overall study: In the newly diagnosed Graves' disease group, patients had been taking antithyroid drugs for less than 3 months. Persistent Graves' disease patients were compared with newly diagnosed Graves' disease patients by peripheral blood TCR sequencing and RNA sequencing. The study took place in China and was registered as a clinical trial. TCR sequencing covered some 13 persistent and about 20 newly diagnosed Graves' disease patients, some 35 samples in total.

CDR1 and CDR2, per the germline V gene, are KGHSH and LQKENI. From V the trimming removes 3 bases and from J it removes 1 base, while the gene matches leave 7 bases of the junction unaccounted for. The CDR3 has 16 amino acids, counting the end cysteine and phenylalanine. Just the 48-base CDR3 DNA is kept, in frame starting at base 1. This clonotype came up a few times. Its antigen target is currently unknown. Within one base of it there is no much larger clone, and no base qualities were kept. Library preparation used multiplex PCR. This sample was sequenced with an Illumina HiSeq 4000. CDR3 regions were amplified by Arm-PCR with iRepertoire HTBI primers to construct TCR beta libraries. Before sequencing, the PCR products underwent gel purification. The published analysis was carried out like this. Gene usage analysis of CDR3 amino acid clonotypes used the approximately 62 TRBV and about 13 TRBJ segments found across samples. Filtered high-quality paired reads were merged into contigs using COPE and FqMerger. BLAST was used to align contigs to IMGT TRBV, TRBD and TRBJ reference genes, and CDR3 was defined according to IMGT. Highly expanded clones were defined as clonotypes with a frequency above 0.1%. Shannon entropy served as the measure of repertoire diversity, while the Gini coefficient captured V-J evenness. A clonotype was considered public if more than one individual shared it. TCRdb reprocessed the public reads (quality trimming at Q25 with fastp, clone calling with MiXCR) and kept in-frame beta chains. Rows are unified per CDR3 protein, each entry keeping the most common DNA and genes. These V and J calls originate from TCRdb's pipeline instead of the authors' own analysis. The sample has under 500,000 distinct CDR3 sequences on record, about a sixth of them singletons. Of the sample, around 11% falls within the top ten clones.

The investigation overall reported the following: Persistent disease showed preferential use of TRBV28, TRBJ1-2 and TRBJ2-5, whereas newly diagnosed disease favored TRBV20-1 and TRBJ2-1. More public clonotypes were shared among persistent patients (roughly 2,700) than among newly diagnosed patients (just under 1,000). The authors noted that the small sample size was a limitation that may lower accuracy. Compared with newly diagnosed patients, patients with persistent Graves' disease had lower TCR Shannon entropy and fewer highly expanded clones, which suggests clonal expansion. The study examined only peripheral blood because the primary lesion, thyroid tissue, could not be accessed. Sequencing and analysis were restricted to the TCR beta chain.

Read against the paper, the sample's time point label means: newly diagnosed GD, antithyroid drugs for less than 3 months. For both TCR sequencing and RNA sequencing, RNA was extracted from PBMCs in TRIzol. The diagnosis of Graves' disease followed American Thyroid Association guidelines. Patients were recruited from an endocrinology department in Xi'an, China. Each patient gave about 9.1 milliliters of peripheral blood, collected in an EDTA anticoagulant tube. Ficoll Paque Plus density gradient separation was used to isolate PBMCs, and no additional T cell sorting was done. An Agilent 2100 Bioanalyzer and agarose gel were used to assess RNA quality, and a NanoDrop 2000 was used to measure RNA concentration. These data also formed part of another study, on T cells in Graves' hyperthyroidism and ophthalmopathy. Per that second paper: Stable Graves' hyperthyroidism was defined as no progression to ophthalmopathy during 18 months of follow-up. Hyperthyroidism patients were aged 18 to 65 years and newly diagnosed, with disease duration of less than 2 months. Exclusion was applied to patients with uncontrolled infections, other autoimmune diseases, pregnancy or lactation. Diagnoses were based on clinical symptoms, serum thyroxine and TRAb, thyroid ultrasound and orbital computed tomography. The TCR CDR3 was subjected to a first round of RT-PCR using the HTBI primer set and the Qiagen OneStep RT-PCR kit. Most expanded thyroid clonotypes (frequency above 0.001) were also detected in blood, a finding suggesting that blood repertoires may reflect thyroid immune responses. Ophthalmopathy was separated from stable hyperthyroidism by a 13 V-J signature model, with about 86% sensitivity and approximately 81% specificity obtained in cross-validation and 80%/75% obtained in testing. In validation, the model predicted progression to ophthalmopathy with roughly 70% sensitivity and roughly 75% specificity, a median of about 6 months before onset. TCR V-J signatures able to tell the groups apart were searched for in a discovery cohort of 90 to 100 patients, of whom fewer than 45 had Graves' ophthalmopathy and around 58 had stable Graves' hyperthyroidism. An independent validation cohort of under 20 hyperthyroidism patients and about 16 patients who later progressed to ophthalmopathy tested prospective prediction of ophthalmopathy. The 75 to 100 discovery patients were randomly split 7:3 into training and test sets. In addition, the study compared T-cell repertoires in thyroid tissue and in blood from 6 or 7 Graves' hyperthyroidism patients. Once sampling was done, hyperthyroidism patients were given methimazole at a starting dose of 30 mg daily, whereas ophthalmopathy patients were given high-dose intravenous methylprednisolone. Libraries were constructed in a second round of multiplex PCR, after which size selection and purification were carried out. Libraries were sequenced paired-end with 100 bp reads on an Illumina HiSeq2000. Raw data were processed with SOAPnuke, discarding reads with adapters, uncalled bases, mean Phred below 15, or no exact constant-primer or identifier match. High-quality paired reads were merged with COPE v1.2.5, and unique nucleotide sequences were defined as clonotypes. MiTCR v1.1 was used to align clonotypes to the IMGT TRBV, TRBD and TRBJ reference segments. Analysis was restricted to V-J combinations with a frequency above 0.0001, which covered roughly 99% of repertoires. The TCS score was defined as F50 (clonal expansion) divided by E x V (chaos), with BLOSUM62-based TCRdist calculated between CDR3 peptides within each V-J. Welch's t-statistics and random forest reduced approximately 520 V-J features to 13, which were used in a naive Bayes classifier (R e1071). Sample size was not statistically predetermined, and investigators were not blinded to group allocation. According to the paper, TCR Vbeta CDR3 sequencing was carried out on some 140 peripheral blood samples, which came from approximately 43 ophthalmopathy, around 74 hyperthyroidism and approximately 17 progressor patients.

Here the sequenced sample was peripheral blood mononuclear cells (PBMCs), taken at new diagnosis, from a patient treated with antithyroid drugs. The sequence was collected from a woman between 25 and 40 years old with Graves disease. Donor details come from another sample of the same person, matched by shared clones. Here the chain combines TRBV18 and TRBJ1-1, with TRBD1 matching 8 junction bases. CDR3 protein: CASSPTLQGGNTEAFF. In nucleotide form, the sequence is TGTGCCAGCTCACCCACCCTACAGGGGGGGAACACTGAAGCTTTCTTT.